This T cell receptor (beta chain) was identified in a study of T cells in Graves' hyperthyroidism and ophthalmopathy. There were TCR beta CDR3 regions amplified from RNA transcripts. The primer set for the first-round RT-PCR of the TCR CDR3 was HTBI. TCRdb processed the multiplex PCR reads anew with MiXCR; each CDR3 protein has one entry. Among 500,000 to 800,000 distinct CDR3 sequences listed, around 15% were seen once. The sample holds many counts of this clonotype. The receptor was derived from a woman aged 50 to 60 with Graves' ophthalmopathy. The sequenced material came from blood.

The CDR3 DNA reads as TGTGCCAGCAGCTTAGATTGGGCTGAGCAGTTCTTC. Translated, it gives CASSLDWAEQFF. This rearrangement joins TRBV7-2 to TRBJ2-1, with D unclear. This CDR3 spans 12 amino acids. The V gene lost 1 base and the J gene lost 9 bases, with 7 bases spanning the gap. CDR1 SGHTA and CDR2 FQGNSA come from the germline V gene.